This TCR beta chain was recovered during a study of monozygotic twins with cystic fibrosis. Study-wide points: Unrelated CF individuals shared fewer identical clonotypes than monozygotic CF twins.

The data were produced by immunoSEQ multiplex PCR, yet TCRdb's version contains in-frame clones alone and is incomplete. The repertoire has about 9,500 clones, 97% to 99% of them found once; the top ten carry 0.2% to 0.3%. To note about this clone: Antigen unknown.

The germline V and J ends were trimmed by 5 bases and 4 bases, with 12 bases remaining between them. CDR1 and CDR2 from the germline V gene are SEHNR and FQNEAQ (reference sequence). The CDR3 length is 13 residues. V and J are TRBV7-9 and TRBJ2-7, with no clear D. Input material: blood. The clonotype originates from a girl aged 2 to 9 with cystic fibrosis. CDR3 nucleotide sequence: TGTGCCAGCAGCGATTCTCGAAAATACGAGCAGTACTTC. This encodes CASSDSRKYEQYF.